The entry below describes one TCR beta chain. The antigen it recognizes is unknown. Per-base qualities were not stored, and no clone one base away is much larger. The immunoSEQ Assay was used to sequence TCRbeta CDR3 regions. After extraction, genomic DNA underwent amplification by bias-controlled multiplex PCR, followed by high-throughput sequencing. In the authors' own workflow: To quantify the absolute abundance of each unique TCRbeta CDR3 region, sequences were collapsed and filtered. T cell fraction was estimated by normalizing TCRbeta template counts to usable DNA, which was measured by amplifying reference genes present in all nucleated cells. Repertoire TCRs were annotated as SARS-CoV-2-specific by exact matching of V gene, CDR3 amino acid sequence and J gene to a known reactive TCR set. MIRA supplied the reference SARS-CoV-2 TCR set, which was filtered for enrichment in COVID-19-positive ImmuneCODE repertoires so that public or cross-reactive TCRs were removed. Using the MIRA antigens, annotated TCRs were further analysed by specific ORF or by position within an ORF. Breadth was defined as annotated unique rearrangements over total unique productive rearrangements; depth was the summed frequency of those rearrangements. Group comparisons of TCR breadth used two-sided Wilcoxon rank-sum tests. TCRdb holds this immuneACCESS table with in-frame rearrangements only. Some clones are missing; in checked studies, unresolved V genes explain under half, and the rest has no known cause. The V and J calls and the clone size are those of that table, but D and trimming were determined from the DNA. The sample has 300,000 to 350,000 clones on record, around 90% of them singletons. The ten largest clones represent around 5% of the sample.

This sample is part of a study of Ad26.COV2.S vaccination and SARS-CoV-2 variants (dated by TCRdb to about 2021). About the full investigation: Vaccine-arm donors were drawn from COV1001, a multicentre, randomized, double-blind, placebo-controlled phase I-IIa trial of Ad26.COV2.S in healthy adults. Dosing of Ad26.COV2.S was intramuscular, at either 5x10^10 or 1x10^11 viral particles, delivered as one shot or as two shots spaced 56 days apart. TCRbeta repertoire sequencing served as the tool for gauging how specific and how broad the SARS-CoV-2-reactive T cell receptors were following Ad26.COV2.S vaccination. A total of around 32 samples were included in the TCR-sequenced set, comprising around 19 Ad26.COV2.S vaccine recipients, 5 placebo recipients and 8 SARS-CoV-2 convalescent individuals. Participants in the trial were split at random into five groups of five each, receiving low-dose or high-dose Ad26.COV2.S once or twice, or else placebo on both occasions. Investigators did not know the trial group allocation while performing experiments and assessing outcomes.

On the study overall, not on this receptor specifically: Vaccine and placebo recipients had similar non-spike TCR breadth, a finding consistent with the vaccine containing only spike. Spike-specific TCR breadth was higher in Ad26.COV2.S recipients than in placebo recipients (P = 0.0014). After vaccination, spike-specific CD8+ and CD4+ T cell responses were reported to show substantial breadth. It was noted by the authors that total T cell responses may have been underestimated by the TCR breadth and depth analyses. The study was not powered to compare responses between vaccine doses or regimens.

Per the publication, the treatment or condition label means: approximately 18 received Ad26.COV2.S at low or high dose, single or two shots; several received placebo; per-sample allocation not given. For vaccine and placebo recipients, the sequenced repertoires came from samples collected on day 63 after the first injection. Cohort 1b enrolled about two dozen adults aged 18-55 years at a single site in Boston, USA, between 29 July and 7 August 2020. Ad26.COV2.S was a replication-incompetent adenovirus type 26 vector expressing a prefusion-stabilized SARS-CoV-2 spike protein from the original Wuhan strain. This specimen was peripheral blood, taken in a trial of Ad26.COV2.S vaccine versus placebo. The source is a person aged 18-65 years who received the Ad26.COV2.S COVID-19 vaccine or a placebo.

For the CDR3, the sequence is CASSLLGIDTIYF. The base sequence is TGTGCCAGCAGTTTATTGGGGATTGACACCATATATTTT. Recombination connected TRBV28 to TRBJ1-3, with the D gene not clear enough to name. V is shortened by 1 base, J by 8 bases, and the region joining them spans 9 bases. The germline V gene yields MDHEN for CDR1 and SYDVKM for CDR2. From the cysteine through the phenylalanine, the CDR3 covers 13 amino acids. Only the CDR3 part of the read is kept: 39 bases, read in frame from the first base.